A single sample gave rise to the 9 T cell receptor beta chains below, sequenced in a study of blood T cell repertoires in COVID-19. Assay used: immunoSEQ multiplex PCR; TCRdb lists only in-frame clones, some missing. The sample records approximately 500,000 clones, approximately 92% being singletons. Sequenced input: peripheral blood. These TCRs come from a man between 18 and 29 years old with COVID-19, enrolled during active disease.

The chain carries TRBV6-5 and TRBJ2-7; 11 bases map to TRBD1. V lost 5 bases to trimming and J lost 6 bases; unmatched junction nucleotides: 6. The CDR3 contains 14 residues. Germline V gives CDR1 MNHEY, CDR2 SVGAGI. CDR3 nucleotides: TGTGCCAGCAGTCTGGACAGGGGGCGGCTCGAGCAGTACTTC. This encodes CASSLDRGRLEQYF.

The chain is built from TRBV7-6 and TRBJ2-2; 7 nucleotides match TRBD2. V trimming: 4 bases; J trimming: 3 bases; junction bases outside the gene matches: 5. From germline, CDR1 is SGHVS and CDR2 FNYEAQ. The CDR3 extends over 15 amino acids. CDR3 DNA sequence: TGTGCCAGCAGCTACCAAGCGGGGTACACCGGGGAGCTGTTTTTT. Residues: CASSYQAGYTGELFF.

This clone occurred a few times. The chain couples TRBV7-6 to TRBJ2-1, with TRBD2 matching over 12 bases. The CDR3 covers 17 residues. V trimming: 4 bases; J trimming: 7 bases; junction bases outside the gene matches: 11. In germline, CDR1 is SGHVS, CDR2 FNYEAQ. For the CDR3, the DNA is TGTGCCAGCAGCTCCAAGATACTAGCGGGAGGTTGGAATGAGCAGTTCTTC. Protein: CASSSKILAGGWNEQFF. Full variable domain (rest looked up from reference TRBV7-6 and TRBJ2-1): GAGVSQSPRYKVTKRGQDVALRCDPISGHVSLYWYRQALGQGPEFLTYFNYEAQQDKSGLPNDRFSAERPEGSISTLTIQRTEQRDSAMYRCASSSKILAGGWNEQFFGPGTRLTVL.

The chain has TRBV7-8 and TRBJ2-3; 7 nucleotides line up with TRBD1. From germline, CDR1 is SGHVS and CDR2 FQNEAQ. The V segment lost 5 bases and the J segment 5 bases; nucleotides outside the gene matches: 10. CDR3 length equals 15 residues. The CDR3 coding sequence is TGTGCCAGCAGCATTGGACAGGCGGGTAAAGATACGCAGTATTTT. Protein product: CASSIGQAGKDTQYF.

The chain links TRBV3-1 (or the pseudogene TRBV3-2) to TRBJ2-7; perhaps TRBD1 as D (6 bases). The V end lost 3 bases, the J end lost 3 bases, and 12 bases lay between the germline ends. Germline-derived CDR1 and CDR2 are LGHDT and YNNKEL (reference sequence). This CDR3 spans 14 amino acids. CDR3 sequence reads: CASSHLRQDYEQYF. DNA for the CDR3: TGTGCCAGCAGCCACCTCCGACAGGACTACGAGCAGTACTTC.

This sequence joins TRBV18 and TRBJ1-5; TRBD1 matches at 10 bases. The CDR3 is 15 residues long. V was pared by 5 bases and J by 4 bases, with 5 bases of the junction left unmatched. Germline CDR1 KGHSH, CDR2 LQKENI. The CDR3 here is CASSTDRGPNQPQHF. The CDR3 DNA follows: TGTGCCAGCTCAACCGACAGGGGGCCAAATCAGCCCCAGCATTTT. Looking up the rest from reference TRBV18 and TRBJ1-5 gives the full variable domain: NAGVMQNPRHLVRRRGQEARLRCSPMKGHSHVYWYRQLPEEGLKFMVYLQKENIIDESGMPKERFSAEFPKEGPSILRIQQVVRGDSAAYFCASSTDRGPNQPQHFGDGTRLSIL.

The chain employs TRBV6-5 and TRBJ2-1; TRBD2 is a possible D gene (6 bases). The length of the CDR3 is 14 residues. Per the germline V gene, CDR1 is MNHEY and CDR2 is SVGAGI. Trimming cost V 2 bases and J 7 bases, with 12 bases left between them. CDR3 nucleotide sequence: TGTGCCAGCAGTTACGGGGGGAAGAGGAATGAGCAGTTCTTC. This translates into CASSYGGKRNEQFF.

V gene TRBV7-9 combines with J gene TRBJ2-7, with 8 bases matching TRBD1. This CDR3 region has 17 residues. Trimming took 4 bases from V and 5 from J; bases not matched to a gene: 16. Germline assignment: CDR1 SEHNR and CDR2 FQNEAQ (reference sequence). CDR3: CASSSSRRGRSEDEQYF. Written as DNA, the CDR3 is TGTGCCAGCAGCTCATCGCGCAGGGGGCGATCTGAGGACGAGCAGTACTTC. Combining the CDR3 with reference TRBV7-9 and TRBJ2-7 gives the whole variable domain DTGVSQNPRHKITKRGQNVTFRCDPISEHNRLYWYRQTLGQGPEFLTYFQNEAQLEKSRLLSDRFSAERPKGSFSTLEIQRTEQGDSAMYLCASSSSRRGRSEDEQYFGPGTRLTVT.

This chain joins TRBV5-6 and TRBJ2-1, with TRBD1 matching over 11 bases. J was trimmed by 6 bases and V by 3 bases; bases with no gene match: 5. Germline CDR1 is SGHDT and CDR2 is YYEEEE. The CDR3 spans 15 residues. Here the CDR3 DNA reads TGTGCCAGCAGCTCAGGGACAGGGGGGTTCAATGAGCAGTTCTTC. This translates into CASSSGTGGFNEQFF.